This TCR beta chain is drawn from a study of tumor and adjacent non-tumor tissue in lung cancer (dated by TCRdb to the late 2010s). About the investigation overall: The cohort included around twelve adenocarcinoma, a couple of squamous cell carcinoma and 1 small cell lung cancer patients. The roughly 15 enrolled patients, of whom some 10 were men and 5 were women, were aged about 30 to 80 years and were diagnosed with TNM stage I to III disease. A total of fewer than 150 million productive TCRbeta reads were generated by sequencing, corresponding to an average of about 4.17 million reads per sample. Using bulk TCRbeta repertoires from some 16 lung cancer patients, the study set lung tumor tissue side by side with matched distant non-tumor lung tissue. For each patient, one tumor sample and one normal lung sample were taken, giving under 35 paired specimens that underwent TCRbeta CDR3 sequencing.

Broad study findings and their caveats: TCR diversity (inverse Simpson) was significantly higher in tumor than in normal lung tissue (roughly 430 vs 170, P = 0.0075, Mann-Whitney U test). Peripheral blood was not sequenced, so blood TCRbeta repertoires in these lung cancer patients were not examined. Only 15 patients were included in the cohort, and the need for larger samples and more detailed clinical data was noted by the authors. A significantly larger cumulative share of the repertoire was made up by the top 100 clones in normal lung than in tumor tissue. The methods do not name the sequencing platform or mention unique molecular identifiers. TCR diversity was significantly higher in younger patients, and higher tumor TCR diversity was associated with shorter overall and disease-free survival.

RNA was isolated from bulk, unsorted tissue, and RNA quality was assessed with a NanoDrop ND-1000 and an Agilent 2100. Distant non-tumor tissue taken more than 3 cm from the tumor edge was used as the normal lung sample. Donors were newly diagnosed lung cancer patients admitted for thoracic surgery in China between August and November 2014, without prior chemotherapy. The study excluded patients who had received radiotherapy or chemotherapy before or who had another cancer at the same time. Surgical tissue pieces of about 1-2.3 cm3 were preserved in RNAlater solution and stored at -80 °C until use. Remarks on this clonotype: Its cognate antigen has yet to be identified. At one of its ends the junction is not consistent with the germline gene, which may arise from a read error.

Library prep was done by multiplex PCR. TCRdb names Illumina HiSeq 2500 as the instrument used. Following protocols modified from ARM-PCR, the researchers constructed TCRbeta libraries through three rounds of nested PCR with primers (Table S4). Before sequencing, PCR products in the 200-500 bp range were cut out of the gel and cleaned up using the QIAquick gel extraction kit. In the source study's methods: Trimmomatic was used to clean the reads, FLASH was used to merge the reads into complete CDR3 sequences, and MiTCR was used to assign the reads to V(D)J germline segments. VDJtools was used to compute clonal diversity as the inverse Simpson's index. Productive reads were defined as in-frame sequences without a premature stop codon. TCRdb itself trimmed the public reads at Q25 with fastp, ran MiXCR and retained productive beta chains. Rows matching on CDR3 protein sequence are summarized as one entry with the most common DNA and genes. The V and J calls come from TCRdb's annotation, not from the publication. The sample includes some 80,000 distinct CDR3 sequences, with roughly 77% observed a single time. Of the sample, just over 20% falls within the top ten clones.

The sequence came from a woman between 50 and 59 years old with non-small cell lung cancer. Sequenced: distant non-tumor lung tissue.

The bases read TGTACCAGCAGTTTATCCTGGTCGGGCACAGATACCCAGTATTTT. This sequence encodes CTSSLSWSGTDTQYF. The rearrangement joined TRBV28 to TRBJ2-3, with the D gene call left open. The CDR3 starts with the cysteine, ends with the phenylalanine, and has 15 residues. The kept DNA is CDR3 alone, 45 bases in frame from the first base. According to the germline V gene, CDR1 reads MDHEN and CDR2 reads SYDVKM.